Below, 10 T cell receptor beta chains from the same sample are listed, as sequenced in a study of CD8+ T cells in alopecia areata. Extracted from the samples, RNA was reverse transcribed into cDNA to serve as the sequencing template. Some clones are missing from TCRdb's copy, which holds only in-frame ones; the method was immunoSEQ multiplex PCR. The table lists 65,000 to 100,000 clones, 51% of them singletons, with around 5.7% in the top ten. Sequencing input: NKG2D-high CD8+ T cells sorted from blood. The receptors originated from a human donor with alopecia areata.

The rearrangement joins TRBV28 to TRBJ2-5, with 7 bases fitting TRBD2. Trimming removed 5 bases from V and 5 bases from J; junction bases left unmatched: 8. Germline CDR1 is MDHEN and CDR2 is SYDVKM. The CDR3 loop spans 14 amino acids. The CDR3 sequence: CASSSGTPGETQYF. CDR3 nucleotide sequence: TGTGCCAGCAGTAGCGGGACCCCGGGGGAGACCCAGTACTTC.

The J gene is TRBJ2-4, the V gene TRBV29-1; D is possibly TRBD2 (5 bases). Between the trimmed V and J ends, which lost 2 bases and 5 bases, there was a span of 13 bases. Germline assignment: CDR1 SQVTM and CDR2 ANQGSEA. This CDR3 contains 14 residues. CDR3 nucleotide sequence: TGCAGCGTTGAATCGGGGAGCCCCGAAAACATTCAGTACTTC. Its translation is CSVESGSPENIQYF.

The chain recombines TRBV6-5 with TRBJ2-7, with TRBD1 identical over 7 bases. CDR1 is MNHEY, CDR2 SVGAGI, per germline. The J segment lost 0 bases and the V segment lost 5 bases, leaving 1 base of the junction unmatched. The CDR3 contains 13 residues. CDR3 protein: CASSGTDSYEQYF. The CDR3 bases are TGTGCCAGCAGTGGGACAGACTCCTACGAGCAGTACTTC.

V and J are TRBV5-6 and TRBJ2-6, with a tentative D call TRBD1 (5 bases). Trimming removed 1 base from V and 0 bases from J, with 8 bases in between. The length of the CDR3 is 16 residues. CDR1 is SGHDT and CDR2 is YYEEEE in the germline V gene. The CDR3 sequence is CASSLTGPSGANVLTF. Here the CDR3 DNA reads TGTGCCAGCAGCTTGACAGGCCCCTCTGGGGCCAACGTCCTGACTTTC.

This clone has only a few counts. The rearrangement links TRBV29-1 to TRBJ2-7; D unresolved. V lost 2 bases, J lost 1 base, and 9 bases lay in between. CDR3 length: 13 amino acids. The germline V gene encodes CDR1 SQVTM and CDR2 ANQGSEA. The CDR3 loop reads CSVESNESYEQYF. The CDR3 DNA is TGCAGCGTTGAAAGCAACGAATCCTACGAGCAGTACTTC.

A remark on this clone: Other DNA sequences in the sample encode the same CDR3. This chain joins TRBV5-1 and TRBJ2-5; D is unclear. Germline V lookup: CDR1 SGHRS, CDR2 YFSETQ. Trimming pared 1 base from V and 5 bases from J, leaving 3 bases between. The CDR3 contains 11 residues. The CDR3 spells CASSLLETQYF. CDR3 DNA sequence: TGCGCCAGCAGCTTGTTGGAGACCCAGTACTTC.

J is TRBJ2-2 and V is TRBV28, with 13 bases identical to TRBD2. Per the germline V gene, CDR1 is MDHEN and CDR2 is SYDVKM. The CDR3 extends over 15 amino acids. The J segment lost 6 bases and the V segment lost 8 bases, leaving 6 bases of the junction unmatched. CDR3 sequence reads: CASRGLAGVAGELFF. Written as DNA, the CDR3 is TGTGCCAGCCGTGGACTAGCGGGGGTCGCCGGGGAGCTGTTTTTT.

The chain uses TRBV27 and TRBJ2-7; D may be TRBD1 (6 bases). Germline lookup yields CDR1 MNHEY and CDR2 SMNVEV (reference sequence). The CDR3 loop spans 14 amino acids. V lost 3 bases, J lost 3 bases, and 12 bases lay in between. The chain's CDR3 is CASSLSTGFYEQYF. The CDR3 region has the DNA TGTGCCAGCAGTTTGTCGACAGGATTCTACGAGCAGTACTTC.

The chain recombines TRBV7-9 with TRBJ2-6; a weak D match, TRBD2 (6 bases). Trimming removed 8 bases at V and 0 bases at J, with 11 bases between. The CDR3 extends over 15 amino acids. The germline gives CDR1 SEHNR, CDR2 FQNEAQ (reference sequence). The CDR3 DNA reads as TGTGCCAGCTTTTCCGGGGGCTCTGGGGCCAACGTCCTGACTTTC. Residues: CASFSGGSGANVLTF.

Here the CDR3 reads CASSLAGLAGPNEQFF. The CDR3 DNA is TGCGCCAGCAGCTTGGCTGGACTAGCGGGTCCTAATGAGCAGTTCTTC. The chain recombines TRBV5-1 with TRBJ2-1; 11 bases map to TRBD2. Germline trimming cut 0 bases from V and 7 bases from J; bases unmatched to any gene: 6. There are 16 residues in the CDR3. CDR1 and CDR2 (germline): SGHRS, YFSETQ. Full variable domain (remainder filled in from reference TRBV5-1 and TRBJ2-1): KAGVTQTPRYLIKTRGQQVTLSCSPISGHRSVSWYQQTPGQGLQFLFEYFSETQRNKGNFPGRFSGRQFSNSRSEMNVSTLELGDSALYLCASSLAGLAGPNEQFFGPGTRLTVL.